This T cell receptor (beta chain) comes out of a study of T cell responses to AZD1222 COVID-19 vaccine. About the research overall: Analyses pooled second doses at about 4 or about 12 weeks. Findings and limits, study-wide: When two AZD1222 doses had been given, Spike-specific TCR breadth and depth rose.

The table came from immunoSEQ multiplex PCR; TCRdb's copy has only in-frame clones and leaves some out. The sample holds roughly 66,000 clones, 75% to 85% seen once. The CDR3 is made up of 11 amino acids. Between the trimmed V and J ends, which lost 11 bases and 4 bases, there was a span of 9 bases. With regard to this clone: Its specificity is unknown.

The gene calls are TRBV12-3 or TRBV12-4 and TRBJ1-3; possibly TRBD1 for D (5 bases). The input for sequencing was peripheral blood, taken on day 0 of AZD1222 vaccination. The source of this sequence is an adult in good health. The CDR3 protein is CAGGEGNTIYF. In DNA, the CDR3 is TGTGCCGGGGGAGAAGGAAACACCATATATTTT.